Many counts were recorded for the clone carrying this TCR beta chain. One entry per CDR3 protein results from TCRdb running MiXCR on the 5' RACE reads. The table has tens of thousands of distinct CDR3 sequences, 10% seen once. This specimen belongs to a study of early T cells in non-severe SARS-CoV-2 infection. CDR1 and CDR2 (germline): MDHEN, SYDVKM. With 6 bases removed from V and 3 bases from J, the gap between germline ends came to 9 bases. The CDR3 runs to 12 residues. The TCR sequence derives from an adult who was a healthcare worker with PCR-confirmed SARS-CoV-2 infection or an uninfected control (not recorded which). The V gene is TRBV28, the J gene TRBJ2-7; a weak D match, TRBD2 (5 bases). The sample was whole blood. The CDR3 spells CASSFGSYEQYF. In DNA form, the CDR3 reads TGTGCCAGCAGCTTTGGGAGCTACGAGCAGTACTTC. The full variable domain, rest sourced from reference TRBV28 and TRBJ2-7, is DVKVTQSSRYLVKRTGEKVFLECVQDMDHENMFWYRQDPGLGLRLIYFSYDVKMKEKGDIPEGYSVSREKKERFSLILESASTNQTSMYLCASSFGSYEQYFGPGTRLTVT.